The source of this T cell receptor beta chain is a study of shared clonotypes between healthy human individuals. Overall study findings and caveats: In the sorted subsets, rarefaction showed sequencing was incomplete despite large depth. Relative to their counterparts shared across all four donors, non-shared clonotypes exhibited diminished generation probabilities.

About this clone itself: Antigen: not known.

The DNA input per sorted-subset replicate PCR was roughly 180 ng, corresponding to roughly 31,000 T cell genomes. The method was immunoSEQ multiplex PCR; TCRdb's version includes in-frame clones alone and lacks a portion of them. This table holds some 1.5 million clones, 95% to 99% found once. The CDR3 loop spans 16 amino acids. V was trimmed by 4 bases and J by 4 bases, leaving 21 bases between them. The germline V gene encodes CDR1 SGHRS and CDR2 YFSETQ. The source is a young man in good health. Specimen: naive CD4+ T cells sorted from blood. Subset here: CD45RA+ positively selected. The chain joins TRBV5-1 to TRBJ2-7, with D perhaps matching TRBD2 (7 bases). The CDR3 is CASSPDSRGRGYEQYF. CDR3 sequence (DNA): TGCGCCAGCAGCCCGGACAGCCGCGGGAGAGGGTACGAGCAGTACTTC.